A single sample is the source of the 5 T cell receptor beta chains below, sequenced in a study of graft-versus-host responses after intestinal transplantation. Profiling relied on immunoSEQ multiplex PCR, and the TCRdb table lists in-frame clones only, not all of them. Here the sample spans 90,000 to 150,000 clones, around 95% being singletons. No cognate antigen is known for these TCRs. Source: unstimulated CD8+ T cells sorted from spleen or lymph node cells, taken before intestinal transplant. The receptors were gathered from a human donor who received an intestinal transplant.

The chain is built from TRBV18 and TRBJ1-5, with unresolved D. The germline V gene has CDR1 KGHSH and CDR2 LQKENI. Between the trimmed V and J ends, which lost 3 bases and 5 bases, there was a span of 14 bases. The CDR3 has 15 amino acids. The CDR3 reads CASSPLNRADQPQHF. In nucleotides, the CDR3 is TGTGCCAGCTCACCGCTCAACCGGGCAGATCAGCCCCAGCATTTT. Together with reference TRBV18 and TRBJ1-5, the CDR3 gives the full variable domain: NAGVMQNPRHLVRRRGQEARLRCSPMKGHSHVYWYRQLPEEGLKFMVYLQKENIIDESGMPKERFSAEFPKEGPSILRIQQVVRGDSAAYFCASSPLNRADQPQHFGDGTRLSIL.

V usage is TRBV28 and J usage is TRBJ2-1; 16 bases fit TRBD2. J lost 4 bases, V lost 5 bases, and 2 bases had no gene match. The CDR3 runs to 16 residues. The V gene's germline CDR1 is MDHEN and CDR2 SYDVKM. The CDR3 sequence: CASSGTSGRVYNEQFF. CDR3 coding DNA: TGTGCCAGCAGTGGGACTAGCGGGAGGGTTTACAATGAGCAGTTCTTC.

The gene calls are TRBV18 and TRBJ1-5; D remains ambiguous. The CDR3 consists of 16 residues. Trimming cost V 1 base and J 16 bases, with 26 bases left between them. Germline loops: CDR1 KGHSH, CDR2 LQKENI. CDR3 sequence reads: CASSPHRPGDWQALHF. In DNA form, the CDR3 reads TGTGCCAGCTCACCACACCGGCCCGGGGATTGGCAGGCACTCCATTTT. The entire variable domain, with the rest obtained from reference TRBV18 and TRBJ1-5, is as follows: NAGVMQNPRHLVRRRGQEARLRCSPMKGHSHVYWYRQLPEEGLKFMVYLQKENIIDESGMPKERFSAEFPKEGPSILRIQQVVRGDSAAYFCASSPHRPGDWQALHFGDGTRLSIL.

The gene calls are TRBV28 and TRBJ1-3; the D is unclear. Per the germline V gene, CDR1 is MDHEN and CDR2 is SYDVKM. Trimming took 3 bases from V and 1 from J, leaving 10 bases between them. This CDR3 contains 15 residues. CDR3 nucleotides: TGTGCCAGCAGTTTCTTACATAGATCTGGAAACACCATATATTTT. Encoded protein: CASSFLHRSGNTIYF.

The chain couples TRBV5-4 to TRBJ2-7; D possibly corresponds to TRBD2 (6 bases). The V gene lost 0 bases and the J gene lost 5 bases, with 12 bases spanning the gap. This CDR3 is 14 amino acids long. CDR1 and CDR2 (germline): SGHNT, YYREEE (reference sequence). The CDR3: CASSLGASADEQYF. CDR3 nucleotide sequence: TGTGCCAGCAGCTTGGGAGCTAGCGCGGACGAGCAGTACTTC.